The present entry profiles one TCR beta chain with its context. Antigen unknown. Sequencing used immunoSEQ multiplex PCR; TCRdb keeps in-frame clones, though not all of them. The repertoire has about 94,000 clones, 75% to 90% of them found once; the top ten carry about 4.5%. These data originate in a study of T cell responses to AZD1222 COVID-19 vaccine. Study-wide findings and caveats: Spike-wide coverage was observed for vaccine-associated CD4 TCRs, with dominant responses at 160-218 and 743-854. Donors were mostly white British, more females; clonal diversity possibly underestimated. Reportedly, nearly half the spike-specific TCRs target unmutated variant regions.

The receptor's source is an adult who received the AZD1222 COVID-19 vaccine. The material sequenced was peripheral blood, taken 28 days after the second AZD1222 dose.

The CDR3 DNA sequence: TGTGCCAGCAGCTTAGAAGGGTCGGGACAGGGAAAGACCCAGTACTTC. It translates to CASSLEGSGQGKTQYF. The chain recombines TRBV7-9 with TRBJ2-5; 9 nucleotides line up with TRBD1. The CDR3 is 16 residues long. The V gene's germline CDR1 is SEHNR and CDR2 FQNEAQ (reference sequence). Trimming cost V 1 base and J 6 bases; bases outside gene matches: 9.